This T cell receptor beta chain was identified during a study of T cells in Graves' hyperthyroidism and ophthalmopathy. Per the germline V gene, CDR1 is SQVTM and CDR2 is ANQGSEA. V trimming: 4 bases; J trimming: 4 bases; junction bases outside the gene matches: 8. This CDR3 region has 15 residues. The CDR3 regions of TCR beta were amplified from RNA transcripts. With the HTBI primer set, the TCR CDR3 went through a first round of RT-PCR. TCRdb fed the multiplex PCR reads into MiXCR, producing one record per CDR3 protein. The sample includes roughly 500,000 distinct CDR3 sequences, 40% to 50% of them seen just once. This clonotype was counted only a few times.

The rearrangement links TRBV29-1 to TRBJ1-1; 11 positions match TRBD1. The sequencing sample was made of peripheral blood or thyroid tissue (not recorded which). The sequence came from an adult woman with Graves' disease, either hyperthyroidism or ophthalmopathy (not recorded which). The CDR3 nucleotides read TGCAGCGTTGTAGGACAGGGGGCGTTGAGCACTGAAGCTTTCTTT. It yields the protein CSVVGQGALSTEAFF.